This entry describes one T cell receptor beta chain. The sample is drawn from a study of T cell responses to AZD1222 COVID-19 vaccine. Produced via immunoSEQ multiplex PCR; TCRdb's table is partial and in-frame only. The sample records 150,000 to 200,000 clones, around 92% being singletons. Trimming took off 3 bases at V and 6 bases at J, with 11 bases between the two ends. This CDR3 is built from 13 residues. The receptor comes from an adult in good health. This chain links TRBV12-3 or TRBV12-4 with TRBJ1-2; D is undetermined. The material was peripheral blood, obtained on day 0 of AZD1222 vaccination. Here the CDR3 reads CASSFGQWDGYTF. The CDR3 bases are TGTGCCAGCAGTTTTGGGCAGTGGGATGGCTACACCTTC.